Each of the 20 T cell receptor beta chains below was sequenced from the same sample in a study of CD8 T cells in ankylosing spondylitis. TCRdb itself ran the 5' RACE reads through MiXCR, one entry per CDR3 protein. Among about 340,000 distinct CDR3 sequences listed, 7% to 9% were seen once. These TCRs' antigens remain unknown. Notes on the study in general: Blood of patients with ankylosing spondylitis appeared to be characterized by a TCR beta motif of several highly homologous variants.

Material for sequencing was blood, either unsorted or a sorted T cell fraction (not recorded which). The receptors were gathered from a male donor with ankylosing spondylitis.

The chain combines TRBV29-1 with TRBJ2-3; the D is unclear. V lost 7 bases to trimming and J lost 2 bases, with 13 bases between them. The CDR3 is 13 residues long. The germline gives CDR1 SQVTM, CDR2 ANQGSEA. This CDR3 reads CSGWQPYTDTQYF. The CDR3 DNA follows: TGCAGCGGATGGCAACCTTACACAGATACGCAGTATTTT.

The J gene is TRBJ2-3, the V gene TRBV7-2; D possibly corresponds to TRBD1 (6 bases). The CDR3 length is 16 residues. V lost 1 base and J 2 bases, leaving 13 bases between the germline ends. Germline lookup yields CDR1 SGHTA and CDR2 FQGNSA. CDR3 region: CASSLVLGALTDTQYF. DNA of the CDR3: TGTGCCAGCAGCTTAGTTCTGGGGGCGCTCACAGATACGCAGTATTTT. Full variable domain (outside the CDR3, taken from reference TRBV7-2 and TRBJ2-3): GAGVSQSPSNKVTEKGKDVELRCDPISGHTALYWYRQSLGQGLEFLIYFQGNSAPDKSGLPSDRFSAERTGGSVSTLTIQRTQQEDSAVYLCASSLVLGALTDTQYFGPGTRLTVL.

This clonotype was picked up a small number of times. This chain connects TRBV18 to TRBJ2-1; D might be TRBD2 (6 bases). V was pared by 6 bases and J by 6 bases, with 12 bases between. The germline gives CDR1 KGHSH, CDR2 LQKENI. This CDR3 is 13 amino acids long. The CDR3: CASSRDRANEQFF. The CDR3 nucleotides read TGTGCCAGCTCGCGGGACCGGGCCAATGAGCAGTTCTTC. Using reference TRBV18 and TRBJ2-1 for the parts outside the CDR3, the full variable domain is NAGVMQNPRHLVRRRGQEARLRCSPMKGHSHVYWYRQLPEEGLKFMVYLQKENIIDESGMPKERFSAEFPKEGPSILRIQQVVRGDSAAYFCASSRDRANEQFFGPGTRLTVL.

This clonotype was picked up many times. This chain joins TRBV29-1 and TRBJ2-5; TRBD1 agrees at 7 bases. CDR1 and CDR2 from the germline V gene are SQVTM and ANQGSEA. CDR3 size: 12 residues. V shed 4 bases, J shed 3 bases, and the junction held 2 bases outside the gene matches. CDR3 region: CSVGQGEETQYF. The CDR3 DNA is TGCAGCGTTGGACAGGGAGAAGAGACCCAGTACTTC.

The chain employs TRBV27 and TRBJ1-6; TRBD1 matches 7 bases. The CDR3 extends over 18 amino acids. V shed 6 bases, J shed 5 bases, and the junction held 16 bases outside the gene matches. Germline CDR1 MNHEY, CDR2 SMNVEV (reference sequence). The CDR3 here is CASRKGTVPRSDNSPLHF. DNA of the CDR3: TGTGCCAGCAGGAAAGGGACAGTCCCCCGGAGTGATAATTCACCCCTCCACTTT.

This clonotype has just a few counts. Likely a read error: the CDR3 ends without its conserved phenylalanine or tryptophan. No DNA is shown, since the ends of the CDR3 on it are uncertain; the CDR3 is the one TCRdb lists. The J gene is TRBJ2-7, the V gene TRBV4-1; the table calls TRBD2, which could not be checked here. The germline V gene has CDR1 MGHRA and CDR2 YSYEKL. From its first to its last residue, the CDR3 has 9 amino acids. CDR3 sequence reads: CASRGDGLP.

V gene TRBV3-1 combines with J gene TRBJ1-1, with a weak D call TRBD1 (6 bases). V lost 4 bases and J 1 base, leaving 13 bases between the germline ends. CDR1 LGHDT and CDR2 YNNKEL come from the germline V gene (reference sequence). CDR3 size: 15 residues. The CDR3 loop reads CASSLSGGRNTEAFF. The CDR3 DNA is TGTGCCAGCAGCCTATCGGGGGGCCGGAACACTGAAGCTTTCTTT.

Only a few counts were recorded for this clonotype. This chain uses TRBV15 with TRBJ2-5; tentatively, D is TRBD1 (5 bases). The germline V gene has CDR1 LNHNV and CDR2 YYDKDF (reference sequence). The CDR3 consists of 15 residues. Trimming stripped 8 bases from V and 5 bases from J, with 21 bases between. The CDR3 bases are TGTGCCACCGCCCAGGGCCCCTCGGGCCACGAGACCCAGTACTTC. This sequence encodes CATAQGPSGHETQYF.

This clonotype was observed a handful of times. This chain connects TRBV28 to TRBJ1-5, with TRBD1 matching 7 bases. With V trimmed by 6 bases and J by 4 bases, 9 bases remained unmatched. CDR1 is MDHEN and CDR2 is SYDVKM in the germline V gene. The CDR3 has 15 amino acids. The CDR3 coding sequence is TGTGCCAGCAGATACGCAGGGGGTTGGAATCAGCCCCAGCATTTT. This codes for CASRYAGGWNQPQHF.

In its sample, this clonotype was seen many times. The V gene is TRBV12-5, the J gene TRBJ1-2, with TRBD1 matching over 7 bases. CDR1 and CDR2 (germline): LGHNT, FRNRAP. The CDR3 covers 12 residues. The CDR3 region is CAETDRVRGYTF. The CDR3 DNA reads TGTGCAGAAACCGACAGGGTTCGTGGCTACACCTTC.

This clonotype has ten or more counts. The chain carries TRBV12-3 or TRBV12-4 and TRBJ2-6; D remains ambiguous. CDR3 length: 15 residues. V lost 1 base, J lost 4 bases, and 8 bases lay in between. The CDR3 reads CASSLGEPGANVLTF. The DNA of the CDR3 is TGTGCCAGCAGTTTAGGGGAACCCGGGGCCAACGTCCTGACTTTC.

The table lists this clonotype with a few counts. The chain links TRBV7-9 to TRBJ2-7; 7 bases are shared with TRBD2. There are 13 residues in the CDR3. Germline CDR1 reads SEHNR; CDR2 reads FQNEAQ (reference sequence). V gave up 8 bases and J gave up 2 bases; unmatched junction bases: 6. This CDR3 is CASGREGTYEQYF. CDR3 DNA: TGTGCCAGCGGGAGGGAGGGAACCTACGAGCAGTACTTC.

This clonotype was counted only a few times. The rearrangement links TRBV6-5 to TRBJ2-1; D gene unclear. The CDR3 has 15 amino acids. Germline-derived CDR1 and CDR2 are MNHEY and SVGAGI. V lost 4 bases, J lost 8 bases, and 18 bases lay in between. As DNA, the CDR3 is TGTGCCAGCAGTTGGATCTCCCTGAACGACGATGAGCAGTTCTTC. Protein product: CASSWISLNDDEQFF.

The chain has TRBV29-1 and TRBJ1-2; D not resolved. Trimming shortened V by 2 bases and J by 6 bases, and 10 bases separated the two germline ends. In germline, CDR1 is SQVTM, CDR2 ANQGSEA. This CDR3 region has 12 residues. CDR3 loop: CSVERSYHGYTF. The DNA of the CDR3 is TGCAGCGTTGAACGCTCCTACCATGGCTACACCTTC. Looking up the rest from reference TRBV29-1 and TRBJ1-2 gives the full variable domain: SAVISQKPSRDICQRGTSLTIQCQVDSQVTMMFWYRQQPGQSLTLIATANQGSEATYESGFVIDKFPISRPNLTFSTLTVSNMSPEDSSIYLCSVERSYHGYTFGSGTRLTVV.

A few counts support this clonotype. V gene TRBV11-2 combines with J gene TRBJ2-5, with 11 bases fitting TRBD2. The germline CDR1 and CDR2 sequences are SGHAT and FQNNGV. CDR3 size: 16 residues. After removal of 3 bases from V and 5 bases from J, the junction contained 8 bases not matched to a gene. This CDR3 is CASSLVLAGVGETQYF. The CDR3 DNA reads TGTGCCAGCAGCTTGGTACTAGCGGGAGTGGGGGAGACCCAGTACTTC.

The rearrangement joins TRBV20-1 to TRBJ2-3; no definite D call. Germline CDR1 reads DFQATT; CDR2 reads SNEGSKA (reference sequence). The CDR3 extends over 11 amino acids. The V gene lost 4 bases and the J gene lost 4 bases, with 6 bases spanning the gap. Here the CDR3 DNA reads TGCAGTGCTATCGAACCAGATACGCAGTATTTT. Translated, it gives CSAIEPDTQYF.

This clonotype was seen a handful of times. The rearrangement uses TRBV6-1 and TRBJ2-7, with D tentatively TRBD2 (6 bases). V shed 1 base and J shed 2 bases, with 9 bases lying between them. Germline CDR1 is MNHNS and CDR2 is SASEGT. The CDR3 length is 14 residues. Here the CDR3 reads CASSEERATYEQYF. As DNA, the CDR3 is TGTGCCAGCAGTGAAGAGCGGGCGACCTACGAGCAGTACTTC.

In this sample, this clonotype turned up a few times. The chain links TRBV3-1 to TRBJ2-4, with 12 bases aligning to TRBD2. CDR3 length: 16 residues. The junction had 3 bases not matched to a gene; V was cut back by 4 bases and J by 2 bases. CDR1 is LGHDT, CDR2 YNNKEL, per germline (reference sequence). CDR3 nucleotides: TGTGCCAGCAGCCTTCTAGCGGGAGGGCCCAAAAACATTCAGTACTTC. This sequence encodes CASSLLAGGPKNIQYF.

This clonotype was counted many times. The rearrangement links TRBV4-1 to TRBJ2-1, with D possibly matching TRBD2 (5 bases). CDR1 MGHRA and CDR2 YSYEKL come from the germline V gene. The CDR3 loop spans 15 amino acids. Trimming removed 5 bases from V and 0 bases from J, with 11 bases in between. The CDR3 sequence is CASSSSPNSYNEQFF. CDR3 coding DNA: TGCGCCAGCAGCTCTAGCCCGAACTCCTACAATGAGCAGTTCTTC.

This clonotype was seen repeatedly, ten times or more. J is TRBJ1-2 and V is TRBV15; D ambiguous. There are 15 residues in the CDR3. V was clipped by 0 bases and J by 4 bases, with 12 bases between them. Germline V gene lookup returns CDR1 LNHNV and CDR2 YYDKDF (reference sequence). CDR3 nucleotides: TGTGCCACCAGCAGAGATCAAGCTAACTTCTATGGCTACACCTTC. As protein: CATSRDQANFYGYTF.